The clone carrying this T cell receptor (beta chain) turned up a few times. The antigen is unknown. The data are from a study of human T cells and chemical hapten exposure. About the research overall: Sensitization applied 2% DPC to approximately 2 cm by approximately 2 cm of upper inner arm skin.

Points from the study as a whole: The number of TCRs over 1 in 1000 frequency stayed unchanged after DPC. In comparison with controls, expanded TCRs gave rise to a significantly larger number of large CDR3 similarity clusters.

Individual cDNA molecules received unique molecular identifiers in the library. One entry per CDR3 protein results from TCRdb running MiXCR on the RACE reads. In the table there are about 200,000 distinct CDR3 sequences, approximately 24% of which are singletons. The sample's time point: patch test 3, about 24 weeks after DPC sensitization. As for treatment: therapeutic diphenylcyclopropenone sensitization with weekly scalp DPC. The CDR3 is 16 amino acids. V shed 4 bases and J 8 bases; nucleotides not matched to a gene: 14. Germline CDR1 SGDLS, CDR2 YYNGEE. The V call is TRBV9, the J call TRBJ2-1; 8 bases match TRBD2. This receptor was identified in a woman aged 40 to 50 with alopecia areata. Some clones in this sample may be carry-over from other donors' samples. The sequences come from whole blood, collected in connection with sensitization to the hapten diphenylcyclopropenone (DPC). The CDR3 region is CASSYDITSGYDEQFF. The CDR3 region has the DNA TGTGCCAGCAGCTATGACATCACTAGCGGTTATGATGAGCAGTTCTTC. Together with reference TRBV9 and TRBJ2-1, the CDR3 gives the full variable domain: DSGVTQTPKHLITATGQRVTLRCSPRSGDLSVYWYQQSLDQGLQFLIQYYNGEERAKGNILERFSAQQFPDLHSELNLSSLELGDSALYFCASSYDITSGYDEQFFGPGTRLTVL.